The clone carrying this TCR beta chain has at least ten counts. The data originate from a study of CD8 T cells in ankylosing spondylitis. The germline CDR1 and CDR2 sequences are MNHEY and SVGAGI. The V gene lost 3 bases and the J gene lost 3 bases, with 14 bases spanning the gap. The CDR3 spans 15 residues. TCRdb itself ran the 5' RACE reads through MiXCR, one entry per CDR3 protein. The table lists 240,000 or so distinct CDR3 sequences, approximately 12% of them singletons. The sequenced material came from blood, either unsorted or a sorted T cell fraction (not recorded which). This TCR derives from a male donor with ankylosing spondylitis or in good health (not recorded which). V is TRBV6-5 and J is TRBJ1-2; tentative D call: TRBD1 (5 bases). CDR3 sequence (DNA): TGTGCCAGCAGTTATTTGGGGGGGGTAGACTATGGCTACACCTTC. Its translation: CASSYLGGVDYGYTF.